This T cell receptor beta chain was profiled in a study of T cell changes during pregnancy in multiple sclerosis. Sequencing used immunoSEQ multiplex PCR; TCRdb keeps in-frame clones, though not all of them. Of 15,000 to 20,000 clones in the sample, 88% were seen once. Germline assignment: CDR1 PRHDT and CDR2 FYEKMQ (reference sequence). V was pared by 8 bases and J by 5 bases, with 9 bases between. The CDR3 has 11 amino acids. The J gene is TRBJ1-1, the V gene TRBV13; D is unresolved. The sample was CD8+ T cells from peripheral blood mononuclear cells, taken after pregnancy. The TCR was taken from a female donor in good health, enrolled as a control in a pregnancy study. The CDR3 region has the DNA TGTGCCAGCGCCGAACGGACTGAAGCTTTCTTT. Translating gives CASAERTEAFF. The variable domain in full, completed from reference TRBV13 and TRBJ1-1, reads AAGVIQSPRHLIKEKRETATLKCYPIPRHDTVYWYQQGPGQDPQFLISFYEKMQSDKGSIPDRFSAQQFSDYHSELNMSSLELGDSALYFCASAERTEAFFGQGTRLTVV.